The 5 T cell receptor beta chains presented below share a single source sample, sequenced in a study of pediatric ulcerative colitis (dated by TCRdb to between 2017 and 2020). Library method: the immunoSEQ multiplex PCR assay. As stored in TCRdb, this immuneACCESS dataset retains in-frame rearrangements with V and J assigned. A fraction of the clones does not appear; measured against another copy, unresolved V genes explain less than half of the discrepancy, and the remainder lacks a known reason. The sample table lists tens of thousands of clones, 86% of them with a count of one. The top ten clones comprise roughly 3.8% of the sample. The sequencing sample was made of blood. The receptor source for this set is a boy aged 10-17 years with severe ulcerative colitis.

The chain has TRBV21-1 and TRBJ2-7; the listed D gene, TRBD1, was not tested against the DNA. TRBV21-1 is designated a pseudogene. CDR3 length equals 15 residues. The CDR3 sequence: CASSKQGIEHYEQYF. The CDR3, as DNA: TGTGCCAGCAGCAAACAGGGTATCGAACACTACGAGCAGTACTTC.

CDR3 coding DNA: TGTGCCAGCAGTTACTCGTTAGCGGTCAGATACAATGAGCAGTTCTTC. It yields the protein CASSYSLAVRYNEQFF. The chain is built from TRBV6-6 and TRBJ2-1; the D gene is possibly TRBD2 (6 bases). CDR3 length: 16 amino acids. V lost 0 bases and J lost 4, with 13 bases in between. Germline loops: CDR1 MNHNY, CDR2 SVGAGI (reference sequence).

This clone was detected once. The chain links TRBV12-5 to TRBJ2-2; D is perhaps TRBD2 (6 bases). Germline V CDR1 and CDR2: LGHNT, FRNRAP. The CDR3 is 14 amino acids. Trimming left V 4 bases short and J 6 bases short, with 12 bases between. The CDR3 here is CASGYRELSGELFF. CDR3 nucleotides: TGTGCTAGTGGTTATCGGGAGTTATCCGGGGAGCTGTTTTTT.

This chain uses TRBV28 with TRBJ1-3; no firm D call. V was trimmed by 3 bases and J by 4 bases, leaving 4 bases between them. Looked up from germline, CDR1 is MDHEN and CDR2 is SYDVKM. There are 12 residues in the CDR3. Here the CDR3 reads CASSLEGNTIYF. CDR3 nucleotides: TGTGCCAGCAGTTTGGAGGGAAACACCATATATTTT.

The chain recombines TRBV5-6 with TRBJ2-5, with D perhaps TRBD2 (5 bases). From germline, CDR1 is SGHDT and CDR2 YYEEEE. Trimming took off 0 bases at V and 5 bases at J, with 11 bases between the two ends. The CDR3 spans 14 residues. The CDR3 region has the DNA TGTGCCAGCAGCTTGGGAACTAGGAGGGAGACCCAGTACTTC. Its translation: CASSLGTRRETQYF.